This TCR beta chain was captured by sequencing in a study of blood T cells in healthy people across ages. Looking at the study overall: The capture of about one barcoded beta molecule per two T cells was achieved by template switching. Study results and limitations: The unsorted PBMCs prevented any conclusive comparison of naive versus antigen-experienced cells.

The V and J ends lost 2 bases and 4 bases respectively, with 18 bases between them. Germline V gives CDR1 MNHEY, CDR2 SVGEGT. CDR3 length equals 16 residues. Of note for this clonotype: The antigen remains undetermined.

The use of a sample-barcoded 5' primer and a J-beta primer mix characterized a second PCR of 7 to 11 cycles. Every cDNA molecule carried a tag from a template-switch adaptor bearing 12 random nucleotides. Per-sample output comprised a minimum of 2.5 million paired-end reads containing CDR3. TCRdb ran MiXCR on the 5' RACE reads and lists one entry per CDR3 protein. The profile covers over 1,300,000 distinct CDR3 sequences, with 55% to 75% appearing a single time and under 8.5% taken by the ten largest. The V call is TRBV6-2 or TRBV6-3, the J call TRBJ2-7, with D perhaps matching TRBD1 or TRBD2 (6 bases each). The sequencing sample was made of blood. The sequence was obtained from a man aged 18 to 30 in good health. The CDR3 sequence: CASSYPGGPSGYEQYF. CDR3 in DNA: TGTGCCAGCAGTTACCCTGGGGGGCCCTCAGGGTACGAGCAGTACTTC.